The present T cell receptor beta chain was sequenced within a study of cytomegalovirus exposure and HLA in healthy donors. In germline, CDR1 is MNHNS, CDR2 SASEGT. The length of the CDR3 is 18 residues. V was shortened by 3 bases and J by 0 bases, with 15 bases between the two germline ends. In the PCR, 60 Vbeta and 13 Jbeta primers were used. Clones were sequenced by immunoSEQ multiplex PCR, and TCRdb holds only the in-frame ones, with some missing. The sample consists of about 160,000 clones, around three quarters of them appearing once. The sequence was obtained from a young man in good health and CMV-seropositive. J is TRBJ1-6 and V is TRBV6-1; possible D gene TRBD1, 6 bases. Material for sequencing was PBMCs. CDR3 loop: CASSEFGTGSSYNSPLHF. CDR3 DNA sequence: TGTGCCAGCAGTGAGTTCGGTACAGGGAGCTCCTATAATTCACCCCTCCACTTT.